This is a list of T cell receptor beta chains from one sample in a study of T-cell reconstitution after alpha-beta-depleted transplantation in children. TCRdb re-called the PCR reads with MiXCR, one entry per CDR3 protein. The table shows about 90,000 distinct CDR3 sequences, with 7% to 10% occurring only once. This sample comprised PBMCs from the stem cell graft donor, obtained from the stem cell graft. The source is a human donor who donated a stem cell graft to a child with congenital amegakaryocytic thrombocytopenia. Each CDR3 is given with its conserved first and last residue. The D gene is left open where the match is weak. The listing skips clone size in some rows; elsewhere it reads once, few, many or a size class.

V gene	clone size	J gene	D gene	CDR3 protein	CDR3 DNA
TRBV20-1	many	TRBJ1-2	TRBD1	CSASRDSLSGYGYTF	TGCAGTGCTAGCCGGGACAGTCTCTCGGGCTATGGCTACACCTTC
TRBV29-1	many	TRBJ1-1	-	CSAPLLGGEAFF	TGCAGCGCCCCCCTGCTCGGAGGTGAAGCTTTCTTT
TRBV3-1	many	TRBJ2-2	TRBD2	CASSQRGRLDGELFF	TGTGCCAGCAGCCAACGCGGGAGGCTCGACGGGGAGCTGTTTTTT
TRBV5-1	many	TRBJ2-1	-	CASSLGINRVAGSYNEQFF	TGCGCCAGCAGCTTGGGGATAAACAGGGTAGCCGGCTCCTACAATGAGCAGTTCTTC
TRBV6-5	many	TRBJ1-2	-	CASSSPRTVNYGYTF	TGTGCCAGCAGTTCCCCTCGGACAGTTAACTATGGCTACACCTTC
TRBV29-1	many	TRBJ2-3	-	CSVEAGPDTQYF	TGCAGCGTTGAGGCAGGTCCAGATACGCAGTATTTT
TRBV9	many	TRBJ1-6	-	CASSATGGGAPLHF	TGTGCCAGCAGCGCAACCGGAGGAGGGGCACCCCTCCACTTT
TRBV7-2	many	TRBJ2-7	-	CASSLDHEVASYEQYF	TGTGCCAGCAGCTTAGACCACGAGGTAGCCTCCTACGAGCAGTACTTC
TRBV20-1	many	TRBJ2-1	-	CSARVRQQKRYNEQFF	TGCAGTGCTAGAGTTAGACAACAGAAACGCTACAATGAGCAGTTCTTC
TRBV5-1	many	TRBJ2-1	TRBD1	CASSLEGQGDEQFF	TGCGCCAGCAGCTTGGAAGGACAGGGAGATGAGCAGTTCTTC
TRBV28	many	TRBJ2-7	-	CASSPPQGFGQYF	TGTGCCAGCAGCCCACCCCAGGGGTTTGGGCAGTACTTC
TRBV4-2	many	TRBJ1-2	-	CASSQDPTGSDYGYTF	TGTGCCAGCAGCCAAGATCCCACAGGATCGGACTATGGCTACACCTTC
TRBV7-9	many	TRBJ2-1	-	CASSLALAVRYNEQFF	TGTGCCAGCAGCTTAGCACTGGCGGTTCGCTACAATGAGCAGTTCTTC
TRBV9	many	TRBJ2-2	TRBD1	CASSVSFQVIGTEAGELFF	TGTGCCAGCAGCGTAAGTTTTCAGGTCATAGGGACAGAGGCCGGGGAGCTGTTTTTT
TRBV7-9	-	TRBJ2-7	-	CASSPRGTGKYEQYF	TGTGCCAGCAGCCCGCGAGGGACTGGAAAATACGAGCAGTACTTC
TRBV4-1	many	TRBJ2-5	-	CASSQWGGTQETQYF	TGCGCCAGCAGCCAATGGGGGGGCACTCAAGAGACCCAGTACTTC
TRBV5-1	many	TRBJ1-1	-	CASSLVRGTTEAFF	TGCGCCAGCAGCTTGGTTCGGGGCACGACTGAAGCTTTCTTT
TRBV20-1	many	TRBJ1-6	-	CSARVTARGVNSPLHF	TGCAGTGCTAGAGTTACGGCTCGCGGGGTTAATTCACCCCTCCACTTT
TRBV4-1	many	TRBJ2-3	TRBD1	CASSQEGQSTDTQYF	TGCGCCAGCAGCCAAGAGGGACAGTCCACAGATACGCAGTATTTT
TRBV27	many	TRBJ2-5	-	CASSLRDDQETQYF	TGTGCCAGCAGTCTCCGGGACGACCAAGAGACCCAGTACTTC
TRBV6-1	many	TRBJ2-7	-	CASSETGHSEQYF	TGTGCCAGCAGTGAGACCGGGCACAGCGAGCAGTACTTC
TRBV11-2	many	TRBJ1-6	-	CASSLGRNNSPLHF	TGTGCCAGCAGCTTAGGTCGGAATAATTCACCCCTCCACTTT
TRBV5-1	many	TRBJ1-2	TRBD1	CASSQDRGGEGYTF	TGCGCCAGCAGCCAGGACAGGGGGGGAGAAGGCTACACCTTC
TRBV7-8	many	TRBJ1-5	-	CASSPGAGNQPQHF	TGTGCCAGCAGCCCCGGGGCTGGCAATCAGCCCCAGCATTTT
TRBV15	many	TRBJ1-1	-	CATSREGYGTEAFF	TGTGCCACCAGCAGAGAAGGTTACGGGACTGAAGCTTTCTTT
TRBV12-3/TRBV12-4	many	TRBJ2-6	TRBD2	CASSLRGVAGANVLTF	TGTGCCAGCAGTCTACGGGGGGTCGCTGGGGCCAACGTCCTGACTTTC
TRBV20-1	many	TRBJ2-1	TRBD2	CSALREVANEQFF	TGCAGTGCTCTCCGGGAGGTAGCTAATGAGCAGTTCTTC
TRBV5-6	many	TRBJ1-1	TRBD1	CASTFGQGGTEAFF	TGTGCCAGCACCTTCGGACAGGGGGGAACTGAAGCTTTCTTT
TRBV4-1	many	TRBJ2-1	-	CASSHAPTRASNEQFF	TGCGCCAGCAGCCACGCTCCAACCCGGGCCTCCAATGAGCAGTTCTTC